This record covers a single TCR beta chain. Its antigen is undetermined. For every subset, genomic DNA was evenly distributed across several immunoSEQ plates. Profiled with immunoSEQ multiplex PCR; TCRdb holds only in-frame clones, not every one. This table has 2 million to 2.5 million clones, approximately 93% appearing once. The data originate from a study of shared clonotypes between healthy human individuals. Findings of the study overall: For naive CD4 cells, roughly 4.6% of clonotypes were shared across a few donors. Generation of non-shared clonotypes was less probable than generation of clonotypes shared by all four donors. Larger richness was generally estimated for naive than memory subsets.

V gave up 6 bases and J gave up 4 bases, with 15 bases separating them. Germline CDR1 MNHEY, CDR2 SMNVEV (reference sequence). CDR3 length: 14 residues. This sequence originates from a man younger than 35 in good health. Some clones in this sample may be carry-over from other donors' samples. The chain has TRBV27 and TRBJ1-2; perhaps TRBD1 as D (5 bases). Sequencing input: naive CD4+ T cells from PBMCs. The subset denotes: CD45RA+ positively selected. The CDR3 region is CASRRDGIIYGYTF. The CDR3, as DNA: TGTGCCAGCAGGAGGGACGGAATAATCTATGGCTACACCTTC.